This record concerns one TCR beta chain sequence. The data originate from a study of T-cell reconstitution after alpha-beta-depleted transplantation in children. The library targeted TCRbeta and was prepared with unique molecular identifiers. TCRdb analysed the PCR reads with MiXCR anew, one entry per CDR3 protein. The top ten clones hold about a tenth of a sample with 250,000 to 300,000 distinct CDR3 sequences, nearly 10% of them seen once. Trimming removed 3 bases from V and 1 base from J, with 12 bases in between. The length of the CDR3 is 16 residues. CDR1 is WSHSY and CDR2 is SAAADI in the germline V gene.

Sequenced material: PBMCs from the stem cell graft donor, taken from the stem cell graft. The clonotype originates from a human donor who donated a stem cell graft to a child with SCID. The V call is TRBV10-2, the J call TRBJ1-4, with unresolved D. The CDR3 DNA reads TGCGCCAGCAGTGAACTAGGGATAGGAACTAATGAAAAACTGTTTTTT. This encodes CASSELGIGTNEKLFF.